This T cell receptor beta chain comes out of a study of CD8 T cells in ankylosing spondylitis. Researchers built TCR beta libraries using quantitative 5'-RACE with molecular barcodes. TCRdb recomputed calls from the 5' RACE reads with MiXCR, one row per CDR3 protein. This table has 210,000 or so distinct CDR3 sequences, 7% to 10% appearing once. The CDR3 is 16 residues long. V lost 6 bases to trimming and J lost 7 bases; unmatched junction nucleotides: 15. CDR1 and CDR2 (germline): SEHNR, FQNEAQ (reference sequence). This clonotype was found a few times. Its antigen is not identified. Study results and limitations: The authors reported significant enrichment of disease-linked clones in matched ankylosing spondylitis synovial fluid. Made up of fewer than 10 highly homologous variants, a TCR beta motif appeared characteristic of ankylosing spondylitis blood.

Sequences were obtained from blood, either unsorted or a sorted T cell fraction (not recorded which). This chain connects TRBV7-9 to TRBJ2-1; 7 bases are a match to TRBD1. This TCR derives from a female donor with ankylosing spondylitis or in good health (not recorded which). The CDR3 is CASSPVGTDSRNEQFF. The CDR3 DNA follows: TGTGCCAGCAGTCCTGTCGGGACAGATTCCCGAAATGAGCAGTTCTTC.